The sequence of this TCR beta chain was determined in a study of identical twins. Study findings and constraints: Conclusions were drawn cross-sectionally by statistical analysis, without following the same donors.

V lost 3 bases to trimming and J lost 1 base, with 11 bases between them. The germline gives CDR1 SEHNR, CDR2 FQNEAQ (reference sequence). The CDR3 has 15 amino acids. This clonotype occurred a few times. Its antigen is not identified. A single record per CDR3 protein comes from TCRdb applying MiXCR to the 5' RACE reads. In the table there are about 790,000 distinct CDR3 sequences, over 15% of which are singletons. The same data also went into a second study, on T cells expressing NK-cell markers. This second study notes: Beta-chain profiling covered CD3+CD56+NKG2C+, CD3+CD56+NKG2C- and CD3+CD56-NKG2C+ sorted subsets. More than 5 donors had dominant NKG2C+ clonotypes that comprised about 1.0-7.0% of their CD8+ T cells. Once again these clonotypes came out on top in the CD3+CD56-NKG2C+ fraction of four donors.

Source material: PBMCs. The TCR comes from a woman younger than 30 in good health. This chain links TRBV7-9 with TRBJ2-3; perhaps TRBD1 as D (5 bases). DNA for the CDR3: TGTGCCAGCAGCTTTTCGGGCAGGGGCACAGATACGCAGTATTTT. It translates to CASSFSGRGTDTQYF.